These T cell receptor beta chains were read from a single sample in a study of shared clonotypes between healthy human individuals. Sequencing was performed with immunoSEQ multiplex PCR; in TCRdb, only in-frame clones are kept and a portion is missing. The repertoire holds roughly 590,000 clones, with around 95% as singletons. The sequenced sample was naive CD8+ T cells sorted from blood. Every receptor here comes from a woman aged 25-40 years in good health. Each CDR3 is given with its conserved first and last residue. D genes are given only for firm matches. Some rows have no size entry. The others give once, few or many, or a class for an expanded clone.

>TRBJ2-7|-|-|TRBV11-2
CASSLDREWRNEQYF
TGTGCCAGCAGCTTAGATCGGGAGTGGAGGAACGAGCAGTACTTC
>TRBJ1-5|-|-|TRBV7-9
CASSLGDQPQHF
TGTGCCAGCAGCCTTGGGGATCAGCCCCAGCATTTT
>TRBJ2-1|TRBD2|-|TRBV7-8
CASSFRLAGGLEYNEQFF
TGTGCCAGCAGCTTTAGGCTAGCGGGAGGACTGGAATACAATGAGCAGTTCTTC
>TRBJ2-3|TRBD2|-|TRBV13
CASSSWGTSGITDTQYF
TGTGCCAGCAGCTCCTGGGGGACTAGCGGGATCACAGATACGCAGTATTTT
>TRBJ1-5|TRBD1|-|TRBV25-1
CASSDSGTVGNQPQHF
TGTGCCAGCAGTGATTCCGGGACAGTGGGCAATCAGCCCCAGCATTTT
>TRBJ2-4|-|-|TRBV7-9
CASSSVPGENIQYF
TGTGCCAGCAGCTCCGTTCCGGGGGAAAACATTCAGTACTTC
>TRBJ1-5|-|-|TRBV5-6
CASSLKDARNQPQHF
TGTGCCAGCAGCTTGAAGGACGCTCGGAATCAGCCCCAGCATTTT
>TRBJ2-1|TRBD2|-|TRBV10-3
CAILETGAGEQFF
TGTGCCATCTTAGAGACTGGAGCGGGAGAGCAGTTCTTC
>TRBJ2-1|TRBD2|once|TRBV6-4
CASSVQGLAGGLPSYNEQFF
TGTGCCAGCAGTGTCCAGGGACTAGCGGGTGGACTCCCCTCCTACAATGAGCAGTTCTTC
>TRBJ1-1|-|-|TRBV10-1
CASSLDLNTEAFF
TGCGCCAGCAGTCTAGATTTGAACACTGAAGCTTTCTTT
>TRBJ2-1|-|-|TRBV19
CASSIDPANEQFF
TGTGCCAGTAGTATAGATCCGGCCAATGAGCAGTTCTTC
>TRBJ1-4|TRBD1|once|TRBV4-1
CASSQDRLRTGSEKLFF
TGCGCCAGCAGCCAAGATCGGCTTAGGACAGGCTCCGAAAAACTGTTTTTT
>TRBJ1-1|-|-|TRBV19
CASSIVGGDNEAFF
TGTGCCAGTAGTATAGTGGGGGGCGACAATGAAGCTTTCTTT
>TRBJ1-2|TRBD1|-|TRBV28
CASTPDRNYGYTF
TGTGCCAGCACCCCGGACAGGAACTATGGCTACACCTTC
>TRBJ1-1|-|-|TRBV6-1
CASSEVWNTEAFF
TGTGCCAGCAGTGAAGTGTGGAACACTGAAGCTTTCTTT
>TRBJ2-4|TRBD2|-|TRBV10-3
CAISDSDQRGPSPNIQYF
TGTGCCATCAGTGATTCCGATCAGCGGGGCCCCTCACCAAACATTCAGTACTTC
>TRBJ1-2|-|-|TRBV5-5
CASSRRTIHGYTF
TGTGCCAGCAGCAGGAGAACTATCCATGGCTACACCTTC
>TRBJ2-7|TRBD2|-|TRBV6-1
CASKGLAGVAYEQYF
TGTGCCAGCAAGGGACTAGCGGGAGTAGCCTACGAGCAGTACTTC
>TRBJ1-5|-|-|TRBV2
CASSGHPGQGNQPQHF
TGTGCCAGCAGTGGACACCCTGGCCAGGGCAATCAGCCCCAGCATTTT
>TRBJ2-2|TRBD2|-|TRBV2
CASRTSGRSGTGELFF
TGTGCCAGCAGGACTAGCGGGAGGTCCGGCACCGGGGAGCTGTTTTTT
>TRBJ2-7|-|once|TRBV7-9
CASSPSDSYEQYF
TGTGCCAGCAGCCCCAGCGACTCCTACGAGCAGTACTTC
>TRBJ2-5|TRBD1|-|TRBV19
CASSPAPSWGQGWETQYF
TGTGCCAGTAGCCCGGCCCCATCTTGGGGACAGGGATGGGAGACCCAGTACTTC
>TRBJ2-5|TRBD2|-|TRBV10-1
CASSEAGVLETQYF
TGCGCCAGCAGTGAAGCGGGAGTTTTGGAGACCCAGTACTTC
>TRBJ2-7|-|-|TRBV2
CASTLSGVYEQYF
TGTGCCAGCACCCTGAGTGGGGTCTACGAGCAGTACTTC
>TRBJ2-7|TRBD1|-|TRBV5-8
CASRPGQVYYEQYF
TGTGCCAGCAGACCGGGACAGGTGTACTACGAGCAGTACTTC
>TRBJ2-4|-|-|TRBV28
CASSFAGNIQYF
TGTGCCAGCAGTTTTGCGGGAAACATTCAGTACTTC